Following are 26 T cell receptor beta chains from one sample sequenced in a study of cytomegalovirus exposure and HLA in healthy donors. The PCR had 60 Vbeta and 13 Jbeta primers. The data were produced by immunoSEQ multiplex PCR, yet TCRdb's version contains in-frame clones alone and is incomplete. Among roughly 120,000 clones listed, 80% were seen once. The sample comprised PBMCs. Receptors were obtained from a male donor in good health and CMV-seronegative.

Notes on this clone: This same CDR3 is encoded by further DNA sequences in the sample. The chain is built from TRBV7-2 and TRBJ2-7; 7 bases match TRBD1. After removal of 1 base from V and 3 bases from J, the junction contained 3 bases not matched to a gene. The CDR3 spans 14 residues. The V gene's germline CDR1 is SGHTA and CDR2 FQGNSA. The CDR3 bases are TGTGCCAGCAGCTTAGGTCCAGGGGGCTACGAGCAGTACTTC. Its protein is CASSLGPGGYEQYF.

The chain has TRBV4-1 and TRBJ2-7, with 7 bases that match TRBD1. V trimming: 0 bases; J trimming: 2 bases; junction bases outside the gene matches: 4. CDR3 length equals 15 residues. Germline values: CDR1 MGHRA, CDR2 YSYEKL. In DNA, the CDR3 is TGCGCCAGCAGCCAAGAAAGGGGGCTTACCTACGAGCAGTACTTC. The encoded protein is CASSQERGLTYEQYF.

V usage is TRBV28 and J usage is TRBJ1-6, with TRBD1 matching 7 bases. The CDR3 totals 16 residues. The V gene end was trimmed by 5 bases and the J gene end by 4 bases; junction bases not matched to a gene: 8. Germline V CDR1 and CDR2: MDHEN, SYDVKM. This chain's CDR3 is CASSGTLGQYNSPLHF. CDR3 nucleotide sequence: TGTGCCAGCAGTGGGACCCTGGGACAGTATAATTCACCCCTCCACTTT.

The chain employs TRBV21-1 and TRBJ1-1. TRBV21-1 is marked as a pseudogene. CDR3 length: 15 amino acids. The CDR3 DNA reads as TGTGCCAGCAGCAAACCCCCCCGGGGGAGGGCTGAAGCTTTCTTT. Translation gives CASSKPPRGRAEAFF.

The V call is TRBV21-1, the J call TRBJ2-5; the tabulated D call, TRBD2, remains unverified against the DNA. TRBV21-1 corresponds to a pseudogene. This CDR3 spans 18 amino acids. The CDR3: CASRNPGRRAGVEETQYF. Written as DNA, the CDR3 is TGTGCCAGCAGAAATCCAGGCCGGAGAGCGGGGGTGGAAGAGACCCAGTACTTC.

The V call is TRBV27, the J call TRBJ2-6; tentatively, D is TRBD1 (5 bases). The CDR3 runs 18 residues. Trimming cost V 1 base and J 0 bases, with 13 bases left between them. The germline V gene encodes CDR1 MNHEY and CDR2 SMNVEV (reference sequence). The CDR3 sequence is CASSLYQGSVSGANVLTF. The CDR3 DNA reads as TGTGCCAGCAGTTTATATCAGGGTTCCGTCTCTGGGGCCAACGTCCTGACTTTC.

This clone was seen only once. V usage is TRBV7-9 and J usage is TRBJ2-1; the match to TRBD2 covers 11 bases. V shed 10 bases and J 2 bases; nucleotides not matched to a gene: 13. Germline lookup yields CDR1 SEHNR and CDR2 FQNEAQ (reference sequence). CDR3 length equals 17 residues. The DNA for the CDR3 is TGTGCCATCCCGGGACTAGCGGCCCCTGGGGCCTACAATGAGCAGTTCTTC. It specifies CAIPGLAAPGAYNEQFF.

This clone was counted between two and nine times. The V gene is TRBV30, the J gene TRBJ1-1; a possible D gene is TRBD1 (5 bases). The CDR3 is 13 amino acids. V was pared by 3 bases and J by 5 bases, with 13 bases between. Germline values: CDR1 GTSNPN, CDR2 SVGIG (reference sequence). The CDR3 nucleotides read TGTGCCTGGAGCGTCGGGGGGGGGACTGAAGCTTTCTTT. Amino acid sequence: CAWSVGGGTEAFF.

The CDR3 region is CASSVFGTGAYEQYF. The DNA of the CDR3 is TGTGCCAGCAGCGTATTCGGGACAGGGGCCTACGAGCAGTACTTC. The V call is TRBV9, the J call TRBJ2-7; TRBD1 agrees at 10 bases. This CDR3 comprises 15 residues. V lost 1 base, J lost 2 bases, and 3 bases stayed unmatched. CDR1 SGDLS and CDR2 YYNGEE come from the germline V gene.

This chain joins TRBV19 and TRBJ1-5; the D is unclear. This CDR3 has 13 residues. From germline, CDR1 is LNHDA and CDR2 SQIVND (reference sequence). V lost 7 bases and J 4 bases, leaving 11 bases between the germline ends. The CDR3 nucleotides are TGTGCCAGTAATAGAGGGATAAATCAGCCCCAGCATTTT. Amino acids: CASNRGINQPQHF.

This chain uses TRBV9 with TRBJ2-5, with 7 bases matching TRBD1. V lost 3 bases and J lost 5; bases outside the gene matches: 7. There are 14 residues in the CDR3. Germline V lookup: CDR1 SGDLS, CDR2 YYNGEE. CDR3 in DNA: TGTGCCAGCAGCGCCAATGACAGGGTTGAGACCCAGTACTTC. This codes for CASSANDRVETQYF.

In its sample, this clone was seen a few times. The chain is built from TRBV23-1 and TRBJ2-1, with 7 bases that match TRBD1. TRBV23-1 is reported as an ORF; its role is uncertain. V lost 4 bases, J lost 4 bases, and 19 bases stayed unmatched. CDR3 length: 19 residues. The CDR3 protein is CASSPPTGKGLRGYNEQFF. The CDR3 DNA sequence: TGCGCCAGCAGTCCACCGACAGGGAAAGGTTTGAGGGGTTACAATGAGCAGTTCTTC.

This clone was observed once. This chain connects TRBV19 to TRBJ1-1, with no clear D. Per the germline V gene, CDR1 is LNHDA and CDR2 is SQIVND (reference sequence). Trimming cost V 6 bases and J 1 base, with 18 bases left between them. There are 16 residues in the CDR3. DNA of the CDR3: TGTGCCAGTAGACCCTACCCCTCTCCAGGGAACACTGAAGCTTTCTTT. It is translated as CASRPYPSPGNTEAFF.

The V and J genes are TRBV10-3 and TRBJ2-2; TRBD1 might be the D (5 bases). Germline-derived CDR1 and CDR2 are ENHRY and SYGVKD. The CDR3 length is 13 residues. Trimming took off 7 bases at V and 1 base at J, with 7 bases between the two ends. CDR3 in amino acids: CAIKQENTGELFF. For the CDR3, the DNA is TGTGCCATCAAACAGGAGAACACCGGGGAGCTGTTTTTT.

CDR3 nucleotide sequence: TGTGCCAGCAGCTTATCCGGGACTTCCGCCGGGGAGCTGTTTTTT. Translation: CASSLSGTSAGELFF. The chain is built from TRBV7-9 and TRBJ2-2, with D possibly TRBD2 on 6 matching bases. CDR3 length: 15 residues. Germline lookup yields CDR1 SEHNR and CDR2 FQNEAQ (reference sequence). V dropped 2 bases and J dropped 6 bases, with 13 bases sitting between them.

The rearrangement links TRBV19 to TRBJ1-2, with D maybe TRBD1 (5 bases). CDR3 length equals 14 residues. Trimming pared 2 bases from V and 3 bases from J, leaving 10 bases between. The germline V gene encodes CDR1 LNHDA and CDR2 SQIVND (reference sequence). CDR3 region: CASSIQGTDYGYTF. CDR3 nucleotides: TGTGCCAGTAGTATACAGGGAACCGACTATGGCTACACCTTC.

The rearrangement uses TRBV4-2 and TRBJ2-7; D not resolved. Trimming cost V 1 base and J 3 bases, with 4 bases left between them. CDR1 LGHNA and CDR2 YNFKEQ come from the germline V gene. The CDR3 sequence is 12 residues long. CDR3 nucleotide sequence: TGTGCCAGCAGCCAAGTCGGCTACGAGCAGTACTTC. Protein product: CASSQVGYEQYF.

As DNA, the CDR3 is TGTGCCAGCAGTCTAGCGGAGCCTACCTACAATGAGCAGTTCTTC. Translating it yields CASSLAEPTYNEQFF. The rearrangement uses TRBV6-6 and TRBJ2-1; 7 positions match TRBD2. V shed 5 bases, J shed 2 bases, and the junction held 6 bases outside the gene matches. Germline CDR1 and CDR2: MNHNY and SVGAGI (reference sequence). CDR3 length equals 15 residues.

The chain carries TRBV11-2 and TRBJ1-1; D might be TRBD1 (5 bases). This CDR3 contains 13 residues. In germline, CDR1 is SGHAT, CDR2 FQNNGV. The germline V and J ends were trimmed by 1 base and 5 bases, with 8 bases remaining between them. The CDR3 loop reads CASSLGRVTEAFF. The CDR3 DNA reads TGTGCCAGCAGCTTAGGCAGGGTTACTGAAGCTTTCTTT. The full variable domain, its missing parts supplied by reference TRBV11-2 and TRBJ1-1, is EAGVAQSPRYKIIEKRQSVAFWCNPISGHATLYWYQQILGQGPKLLIQFQNNGVVDDSQLPKDRFSAERLKGVDSTLKIQPAKLEDSAVYLCASSLGRVTEAFFGQGTRLTVV.

This clone was observed a few times. The gene calls are TRBV21-1 and TRBJ1-5; TRBD1 is the table's D call, not checked against the DNA. TRBV21-1 represents a pseudogene. The CDR3 length is 16 residues. This CDR3 reads CASIDEPGQGNQPQHF. CDR3 bases: TGTGCCAGCATCGATGAACCGGGACAGGGGAATCAGCCCCAGCATTTT.

This clone has just a few counts. The chain carries TRBV2 and TRBJ1-2; 7 bases map to TRBD1. The CDR3 covers 16 residues. Germline V gives CDR1 SNHLY, CDR2 FYNNEI. Germline trimming cut 6 bases from V and 3 bases from J; bases unmatched to any gene: 13. The CDR3 DNA reads TGTGCCAGCAGCATTCGGGGGGGGCAGGGGGACTATGGCTACACCTTC. It translates to CASSIRGGQGDYGYTF.

This chain joins TRBV7-6 and TRBJ2-4; D remains ambiguous. Germline assignment: CDR1 SGHVS and CDR2 FNYEAQ. The V and J ends lost 5 bases and 5 bases respectively, with 19 bases between them. This CDR3 is built from 16 residues. The CDR3 reads CASSQQPGISENIQYF. The CDR3 region has the DNA TGTGCCAGCAGCCAACAACCAGGAATCTCGGAAAACATTCAGTACTTC.

V gene TRBV5-5 combines with J gene TRBJ1-2; D is ambiguous. Germline V gives CDR1 SGHKS, CDR2 YYEKEE (reference sequence). The CDR3 consists of 11 residues. V lost 2 bases to trimming and J lost 8 bases, with 7 bases between them. This CDR3 is CASSFPLGYTF. The CDR3 nucleotides are TGTGCCAGCAGCTTCCCCCTGGGCTACACCTTC. The variable domain in full, with the rest retrieved from reference TRBV5-5 and TRBJ1-2, is DAGVTQSPTHLIKTRGQQVTLRCSPISGHKSVSWYQQVLGQGPQFIFQYYEKEERGRGNFPDRFSARQFPNYSSELNVNALLLGDSALYLCASSFPLGYTFGSGTRLTVV.

The rearrangement uses TRBV18 and TRBJ1-1; 8 positions match TRBD1. In germline, CDR1 is KGHSH, CDR2 LQKENI. The CDR3 totals 13 residues. V was pared by 8 bases and J by 3 bases, with 5 bases of the junction left unmatched. This CDR3 is CASGGQGYTEAFF. The DNA for the CDR3 is TGTGCCAGCGGTGGACAGGGTTACACTGAAGCTTTCTTT.

The chain couples TRBV18 to TRBJ2-3; TRBD1 aligns across 9 bases. V shed 3 bases and J 4 bases; nucleotides not matched to a gene: 5. Germline CDR1 reads KGHSH; CDR2 reads LQKENI. There are 15 residues in the CDR3. This CDR3 reads CASSPGTGLADTQYF. Written as DNA, the CDR3 is TGTGCCAGCTCACCTGGGACAGGGTTAGCAGATACGCAGTATTTT.

The V gene is TRBV4-2, the J gene TRBJ2-5, with 8 bases aligning to TRBD1. From germline, CDR1 is LGHNA and CDR2 YNFKEQ. This CDR3 has 12 residues. The V and J ends lost 5 bases and 9 bases, in that order; junction bases with no gene match: 5. CDR3 loop: CASSKPGQAQYF. The CDR3 coding sequence is TGTGCCAGCAGCAAACCGGGACAGGCCCAGTACTTC.